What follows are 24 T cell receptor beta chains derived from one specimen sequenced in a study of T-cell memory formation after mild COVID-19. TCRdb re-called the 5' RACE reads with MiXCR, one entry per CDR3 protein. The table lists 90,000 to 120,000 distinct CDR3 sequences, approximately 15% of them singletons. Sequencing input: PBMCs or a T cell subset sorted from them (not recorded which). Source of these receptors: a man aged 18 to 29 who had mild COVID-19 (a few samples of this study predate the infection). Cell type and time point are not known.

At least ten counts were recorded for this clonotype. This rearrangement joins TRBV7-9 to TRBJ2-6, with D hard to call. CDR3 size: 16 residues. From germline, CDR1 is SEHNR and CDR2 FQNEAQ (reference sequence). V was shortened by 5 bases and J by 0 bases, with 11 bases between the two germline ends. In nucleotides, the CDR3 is TGTGCCAGCAGCCCCTCAGGCAGCTCTGGGGCCAACGTCCTGACTTTC. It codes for CASSPSGSSGANVLTF.

Here the CDR3 reads CASSQATPGDGELFF. CDR3 DNA: TGCGCCAGCAGCCAAGCAACTCCTGGTGACGGGGAGCTGTTTTTT. J is TRBJ2-2 and V is TRBV4-3; D gene ambiguous. The CDR3 runs 15 residues. CDR1 is LGHNA and CDR2 is YSLEER in the germline V gene. V was pared by 1 base and J by 7 bases, with 13 bases between.

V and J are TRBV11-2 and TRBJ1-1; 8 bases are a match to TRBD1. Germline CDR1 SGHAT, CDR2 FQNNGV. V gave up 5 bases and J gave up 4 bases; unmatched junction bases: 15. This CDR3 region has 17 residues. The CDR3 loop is CASSQDRDRNFGTEAFF. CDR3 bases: TGTGCCAGCAGCCAAGACCGGGACAGGAATTTCGGCACTGAAGCTTTCTTT.

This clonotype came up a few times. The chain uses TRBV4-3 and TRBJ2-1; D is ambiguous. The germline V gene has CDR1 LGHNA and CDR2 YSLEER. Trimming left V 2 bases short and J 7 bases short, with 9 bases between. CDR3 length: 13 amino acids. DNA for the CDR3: TGCGCCAGCAGCCAAAGTCTGCCGAATGAGCAGTTCTTC. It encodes CASSQSLPNEQFF.

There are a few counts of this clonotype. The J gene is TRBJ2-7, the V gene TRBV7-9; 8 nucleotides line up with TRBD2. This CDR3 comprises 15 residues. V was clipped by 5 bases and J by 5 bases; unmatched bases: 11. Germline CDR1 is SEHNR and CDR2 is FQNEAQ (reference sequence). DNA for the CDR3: TGTGCCAGCAGCCCCCCTTCAGGACTAGCCCACGAGCAGTACTTC. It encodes CASSPPSGLAHEQYF.

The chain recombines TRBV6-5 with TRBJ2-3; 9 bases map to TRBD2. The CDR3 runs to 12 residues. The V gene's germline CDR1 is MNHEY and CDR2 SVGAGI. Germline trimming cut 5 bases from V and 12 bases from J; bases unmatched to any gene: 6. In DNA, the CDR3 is TGTGCCAGCAGTCCCGGGACTAGCCCTCAGTATTTT. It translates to CASSPGTSPQYF.

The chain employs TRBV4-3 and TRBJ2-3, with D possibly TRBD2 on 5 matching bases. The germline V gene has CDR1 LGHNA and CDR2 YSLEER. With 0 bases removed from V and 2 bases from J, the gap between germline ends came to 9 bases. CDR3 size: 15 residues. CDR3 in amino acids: CASSQDLLATDTQYF. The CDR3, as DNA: TGCGCCAGCAGCCAAGATTTGCTAGCCACAGATACGCAGTATTTT.

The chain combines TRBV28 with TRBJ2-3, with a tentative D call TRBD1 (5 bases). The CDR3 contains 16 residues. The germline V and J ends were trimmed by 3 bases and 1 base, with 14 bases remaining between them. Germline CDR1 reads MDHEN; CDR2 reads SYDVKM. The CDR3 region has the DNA TGTGCCAGCAGTTTCCCGGGCTTAGGGGGCACAGATACGCAGTATTTT. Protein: CASSFPGLGGTDTQYF.

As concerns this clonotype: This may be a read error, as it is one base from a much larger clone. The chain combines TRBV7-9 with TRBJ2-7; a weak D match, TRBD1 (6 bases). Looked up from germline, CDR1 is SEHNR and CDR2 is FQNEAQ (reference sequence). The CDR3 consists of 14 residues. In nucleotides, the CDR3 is TGTGCCAACAGCCCGGGACACCTAGGCTACGAGCAGTACGTC. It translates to CANSPGHLGYEQYV.

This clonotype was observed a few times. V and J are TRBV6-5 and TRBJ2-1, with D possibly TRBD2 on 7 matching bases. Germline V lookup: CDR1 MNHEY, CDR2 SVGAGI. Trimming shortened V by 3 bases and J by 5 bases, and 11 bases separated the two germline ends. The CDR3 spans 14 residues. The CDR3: CASSYGGGHNEQFF. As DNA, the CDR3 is TGTGCCAGCAGTTATGGGGGGGGCCACAATGAGCAGTTCTTC.

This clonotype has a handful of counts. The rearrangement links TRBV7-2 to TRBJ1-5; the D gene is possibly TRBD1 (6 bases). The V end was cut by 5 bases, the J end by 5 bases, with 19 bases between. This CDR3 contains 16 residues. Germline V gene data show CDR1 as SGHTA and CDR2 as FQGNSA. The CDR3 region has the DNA TGTGCCAGCAGCCCCAAGGTGGGGGCGGACGATCAGCCCCAGCATTTT. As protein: CASSPKVGADDQPQHF. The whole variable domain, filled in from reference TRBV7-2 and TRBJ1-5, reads GAGVSQSPSNKVTEKGKDVELRCDPISGHTALYWYRQSLGQGLEFLIYFQGNSAPDKSGLPSDRFSAERTGGSVSTLTIQRTQQEDSAVYLCASSPKVGADDQPQHFGDGTRLSIL.

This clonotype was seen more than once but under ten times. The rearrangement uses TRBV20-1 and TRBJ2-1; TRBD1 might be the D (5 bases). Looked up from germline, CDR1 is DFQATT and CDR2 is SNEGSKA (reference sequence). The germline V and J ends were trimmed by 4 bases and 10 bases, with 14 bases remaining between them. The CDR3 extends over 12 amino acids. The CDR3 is CSATSRVTEQFF. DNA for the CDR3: TGCAGTGCTACCTCCAGGGTTACGGAGCAGTTCTTC.

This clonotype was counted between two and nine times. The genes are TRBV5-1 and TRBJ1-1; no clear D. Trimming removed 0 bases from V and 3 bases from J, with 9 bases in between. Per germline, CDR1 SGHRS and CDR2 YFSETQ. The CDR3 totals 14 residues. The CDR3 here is CASSLVGYHTEAFF. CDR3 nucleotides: TGCGCCAGCAGCTTGGTAGGGTATCACACTGAAGCTTTCTTT.

The CDR3 region has the DNA TGTGCCACCAGCACCCGAACAGGAGAGCAGTTCTTC. The encoded protein is CATSTRTGEQFF. This sequence joins TRBV15 and TRBJ2-1, with D possibly TRBD1 on 5 matching bases. Germline V lookup: CDR1 LNHNV, CDR2 YYDKDF (reference sequence). This CDR3 contains 12 residues. Trimming removed 4 bases at V and 10 bases at J, with 11 bases between.

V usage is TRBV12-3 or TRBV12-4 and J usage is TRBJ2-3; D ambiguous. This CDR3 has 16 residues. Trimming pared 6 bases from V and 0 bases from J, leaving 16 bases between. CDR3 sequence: CASSHPYGVSTDTQYF. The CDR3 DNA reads TGTGCCAGCAGCCATCCCTATGGGGTGAGCACAGATACGCAGTATTTT.

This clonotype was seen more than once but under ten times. CDR3 sequence (DNA): TGTGCCAGCAGCTTAAAGGAAGCGGGGATCTACAATGAGCAGTTCTTC. Translating gives CASSLKEAGIYNEQFF. The chain carries TRBV9 and TRBJ2-1; 7 bases agree with TRBD2. V gave up 4 bases and J gave up 3 bases; unmatched junction bases: 10. CDR3 length: 16 amino acids. CDR1 is SGDLS, CDR2 YYNGEE, per germline.

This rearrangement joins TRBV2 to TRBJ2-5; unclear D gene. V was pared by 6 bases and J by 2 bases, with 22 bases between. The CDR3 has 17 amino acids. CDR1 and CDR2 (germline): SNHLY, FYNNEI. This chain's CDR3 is CASSVVGILQSQETQYF. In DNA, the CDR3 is TGTGCCAGCAGCGTGGTGGGAATACTGCAGTCACAAGAGACCCAGTACTTC. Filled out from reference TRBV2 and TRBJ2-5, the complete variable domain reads EPEVTQTPSHQVTQMGQEVILRCVPISNHLYFYWYRQILGQKVEFLVSFYNNEISEKSEIFDDQFSVERPDGSNFTLKIRSTKLEDSAMYFCASSVVGILQSQETQYFGPGTRLLVL.

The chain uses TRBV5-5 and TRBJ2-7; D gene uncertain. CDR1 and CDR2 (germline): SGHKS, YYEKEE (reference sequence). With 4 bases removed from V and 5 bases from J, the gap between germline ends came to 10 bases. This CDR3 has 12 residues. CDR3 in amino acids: CASSTSSNEQYV. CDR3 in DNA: TGTGCCAGCAGCACCAGTAGTAACGAGCAGTACGTC.

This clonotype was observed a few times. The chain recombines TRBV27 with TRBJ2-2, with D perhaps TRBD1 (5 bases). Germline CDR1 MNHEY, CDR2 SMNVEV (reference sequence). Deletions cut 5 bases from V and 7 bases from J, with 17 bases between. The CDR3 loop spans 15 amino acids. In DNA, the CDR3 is TGTGCCAGCAGTCCTGGGGCGGTTTACATCGGGGAGCTGTTTTTT. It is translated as CASSPGAVYIGELFF.

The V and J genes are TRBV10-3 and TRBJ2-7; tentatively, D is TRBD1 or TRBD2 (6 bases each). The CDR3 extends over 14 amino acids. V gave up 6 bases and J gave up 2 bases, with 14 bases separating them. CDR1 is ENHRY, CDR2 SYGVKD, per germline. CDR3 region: CAISDEGGPYEQYF. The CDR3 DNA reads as TGTGCCATCAGCGACGAGGGGGGCCCCTACGAGCAGTACTTC.

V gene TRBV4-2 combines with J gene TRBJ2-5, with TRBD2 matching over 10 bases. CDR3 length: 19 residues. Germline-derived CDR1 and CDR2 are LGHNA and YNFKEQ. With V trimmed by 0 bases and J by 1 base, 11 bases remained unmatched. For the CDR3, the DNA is TGTGCCAGCAGCCAAGAGTATCTAGCGGGGGCGATACTCCAAGAGACCCAGTACTTC. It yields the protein CASSQEYLAGAILQETQYF.

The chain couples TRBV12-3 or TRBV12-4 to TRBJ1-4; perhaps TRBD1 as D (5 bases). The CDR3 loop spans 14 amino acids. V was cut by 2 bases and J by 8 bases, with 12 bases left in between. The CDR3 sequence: CASSLRGVEEKLFF. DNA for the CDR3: TGTGCCAGCAGTTTACGGGGGGTAGAGGAAAAACTGTTTTTT.

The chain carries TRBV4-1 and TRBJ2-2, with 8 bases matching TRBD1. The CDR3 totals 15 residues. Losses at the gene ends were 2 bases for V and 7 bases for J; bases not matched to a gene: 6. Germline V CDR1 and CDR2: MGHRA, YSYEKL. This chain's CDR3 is CASSQKDRVGGELFF. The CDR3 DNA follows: TGCGCCAGCAGCCAAAAGGACAGGGTGGGCGGGGAGCTGTTTTTT.

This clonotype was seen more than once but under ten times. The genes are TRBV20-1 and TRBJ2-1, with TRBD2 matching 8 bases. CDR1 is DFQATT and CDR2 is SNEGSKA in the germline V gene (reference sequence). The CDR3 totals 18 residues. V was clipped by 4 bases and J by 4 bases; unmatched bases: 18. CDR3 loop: CSATISPKVAGWYNEQFF. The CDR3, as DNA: TGCAGTGCTACAATTAGTCCTAAAGTAGCGGGGTGGTACAATGAGCAGTTCTTC.